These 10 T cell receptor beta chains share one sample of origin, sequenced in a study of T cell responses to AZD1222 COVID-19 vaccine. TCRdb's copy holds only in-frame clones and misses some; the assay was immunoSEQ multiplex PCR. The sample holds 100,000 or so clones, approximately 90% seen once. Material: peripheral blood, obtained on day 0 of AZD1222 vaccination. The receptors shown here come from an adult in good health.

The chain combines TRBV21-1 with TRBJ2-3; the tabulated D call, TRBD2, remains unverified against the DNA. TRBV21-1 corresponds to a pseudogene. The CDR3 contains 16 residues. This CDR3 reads CASSNLRDFLTDTQYF. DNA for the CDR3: TGTGCCAGCAGCAACCTCCGGGACTTCCTCACAGATACGCAGTATTTT.

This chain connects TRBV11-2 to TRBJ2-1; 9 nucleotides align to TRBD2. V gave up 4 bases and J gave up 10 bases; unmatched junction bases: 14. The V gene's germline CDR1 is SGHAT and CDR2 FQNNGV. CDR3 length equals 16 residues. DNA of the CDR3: TGTGCCAGCAGCTCCTCAATGCGGGAGGGCCTGAGAGAGCAGTTCTTC. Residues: CASSSSMREGLREQFF. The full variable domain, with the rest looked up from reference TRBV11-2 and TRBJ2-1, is EAGVAQSPRYKIIEKRQSVAFWCNPISGHATLYWYQQILGQGPKLLIQFQNNGVVDDSQLPKDRFSAERLKGVDSTLKIQPAKLEDSAVYLCASSSSMREGLREQFFGPGTRLTVL.

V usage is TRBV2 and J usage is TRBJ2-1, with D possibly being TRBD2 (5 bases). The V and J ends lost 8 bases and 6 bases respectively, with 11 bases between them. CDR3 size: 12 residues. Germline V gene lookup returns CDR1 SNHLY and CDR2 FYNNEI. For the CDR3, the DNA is TGTGCCAGCCAACTAGAGACCAATGAGCAGTTCTTC. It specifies CASQLETNEQFF.

The DNA for the CDR3 is TGTGCCAGCAGCTCCGGACCGGGCCAGGGGGCAGGCGAGCAGTACTTC. The encoded protein is CASSSGPGQGAGEQYF. The chain is built from TRBV7-2 and TRBJ2-7, with 8 positions matching TRBD1. This CDR3 has 16 residues. V lost 4 bases and J lost 6; bases outside the gene matches: 14. The V gene's germline CDR1 is SGHTA and CDR2 FQGNSA.

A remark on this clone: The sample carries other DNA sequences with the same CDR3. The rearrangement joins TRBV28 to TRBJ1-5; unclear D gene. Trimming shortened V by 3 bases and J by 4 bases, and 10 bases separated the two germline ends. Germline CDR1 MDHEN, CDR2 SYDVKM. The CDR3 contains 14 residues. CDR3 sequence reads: CASSLAGSNQPQHF. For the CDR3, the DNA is TGTGCCAGCAGTTTGGCAGGTTCGAATCAGCCCCAGCATTTT.

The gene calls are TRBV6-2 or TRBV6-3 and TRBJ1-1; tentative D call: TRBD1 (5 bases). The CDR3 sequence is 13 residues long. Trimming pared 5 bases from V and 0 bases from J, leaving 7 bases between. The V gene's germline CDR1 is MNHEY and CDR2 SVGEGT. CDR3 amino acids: CASSQGLNTEAFF. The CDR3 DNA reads TGTGCCAGCAGTCAGGGCCTGAACACTGAAGCTTTCTTT.

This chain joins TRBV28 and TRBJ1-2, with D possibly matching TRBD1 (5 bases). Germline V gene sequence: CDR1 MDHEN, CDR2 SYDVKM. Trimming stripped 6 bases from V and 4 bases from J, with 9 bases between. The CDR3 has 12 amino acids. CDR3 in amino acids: CASSRAGYGYTF. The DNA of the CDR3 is TGTGCCAGCAGCAGGGCCGGCTATGGCTACACCTTC.

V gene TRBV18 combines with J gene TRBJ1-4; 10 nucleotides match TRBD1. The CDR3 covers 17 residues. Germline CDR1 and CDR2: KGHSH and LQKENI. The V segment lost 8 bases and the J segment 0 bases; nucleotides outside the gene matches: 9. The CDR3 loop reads CASTLRDRGATNEKLFF. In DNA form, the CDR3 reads TGTGCCAGCACTTTAAGGGACAGGGGTGCAACTAATGAAAAACTGTTTTTT.

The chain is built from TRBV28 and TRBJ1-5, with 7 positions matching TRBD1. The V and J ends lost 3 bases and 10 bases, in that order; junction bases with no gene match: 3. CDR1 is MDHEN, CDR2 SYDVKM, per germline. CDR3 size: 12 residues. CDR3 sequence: CASSLNRGPQHF. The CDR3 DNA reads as TGTGCCAGCAGTTTGAACAGGGGTCCCCAGCATTTT.

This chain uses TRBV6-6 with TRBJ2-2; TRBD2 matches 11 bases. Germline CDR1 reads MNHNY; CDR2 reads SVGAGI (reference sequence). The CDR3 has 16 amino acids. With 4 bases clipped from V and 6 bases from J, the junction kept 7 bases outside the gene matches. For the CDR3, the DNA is TGTGCCAGCAGTTCCATACATAGCGGGAGGGCCGGGGAGCTGTTTTTT. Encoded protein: CASSSIHSGRAGELFF.